This T cell receptor (beta chain) was captured by sequencing in a study of control samples from healthy donors and cancer patients. The CDR3 length is 17 residues. Assay used: immunoSEQ multiplex PCR; TCRdb lists only in-frame clones, some missing. The table has fewer than 100,000 clones, around nine tenths seen once. Input material: blood. This sequence joins TRBV21-1 and TRBJ2-6; the table gives TRBD1 as D, unverified against the DNA. TRBV21-1 is annotated as a pseudogene. The sequence derives from a woman aged 45-65 years in good health. The CDR3 here is CASMDRDGGSGANVLTF. The CDR3 DNA sequence: TGTGCCAGCATGGACAGGGATGGGGGCTCTGGGGCCAACGTCCTGACTTTC.